This T cell receptor beta chain was obtained from a study of T cells in Graves' hyperthyroidism and ophthalmopathy. Aged 18 to 65, the patients had hyperthyroidism that was newly diagnosed and had lasted under 2 months. RNA transcripts gave rise to amplified TCR beta CDR3 regions. First-round RT-PCR targeting the TCR CDR3 was performed with the HTBI primer set. From the multiplex PCR reads, TCRdb called clonotypes with MiXCR, one entry per CDR3 protein. The sample contains around 800,000 distinct CDR3 sequences, 35% to 40% of which appear only once. This clonotype was detected ten times or more. Antigen: not known. General observations from the study: Separating ophthalmopathy from stable hyperthyroidism was achieved by a 13 V-J model.

This CDR3 is 16 amino acids long. CDR1 LNHNV and CDR2 YYDKDF come from the germline V gene (reference sequence). V was trimmed by 4 bases and J by 0 bases, leaving 15 bases between them. The rearrangement joins TRBV15 to TRBJ2-5, with a possible D match to TRBD2 (6 bases). Sequencing was done on a sample of blood. This TCR was sampled from a man aged 18 to 35 with Graves' hyperthyroidism. CDR3 coding DNA: TGTGCCACCAGCATTGGAGGGGTGAGGTACCAAGAGACCCAGTACTTC. It codes for CATSIGGVRYQETQYF.